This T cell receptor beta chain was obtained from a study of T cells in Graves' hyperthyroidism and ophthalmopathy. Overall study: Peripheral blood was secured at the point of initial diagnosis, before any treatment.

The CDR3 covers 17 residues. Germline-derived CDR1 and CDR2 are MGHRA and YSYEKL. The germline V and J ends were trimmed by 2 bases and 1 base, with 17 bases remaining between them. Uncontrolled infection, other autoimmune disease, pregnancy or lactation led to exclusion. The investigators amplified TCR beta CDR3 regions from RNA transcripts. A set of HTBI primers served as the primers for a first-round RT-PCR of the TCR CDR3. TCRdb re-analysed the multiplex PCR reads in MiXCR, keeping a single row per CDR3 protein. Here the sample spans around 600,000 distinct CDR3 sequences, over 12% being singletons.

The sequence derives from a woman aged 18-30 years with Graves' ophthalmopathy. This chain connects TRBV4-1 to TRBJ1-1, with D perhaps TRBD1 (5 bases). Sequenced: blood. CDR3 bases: TGCGCCAGCAGCCAACGAGTCGACAGAATAAGGAACACTGAAGCTTTCTTT. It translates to CASSQRVDRIRNTEAFF.